Presented here are 12 T cell receptor beta chains from one specimen sequenced in a study of blood T cell repertoires in COVID-19. Produced via immunoSEQ multiplex PCR; TCRdb's table is partial and in-frame only. The repertoire consists of 150,000 to 200,000 clones, with more than 75% occurring once and the leading ten covering around 2%. Sequenced: peripheral blood. Receptors originate from a man aged 50 or older who had recovered from COVID-19.

The chain is built from TRBV6-2 or TRBV6-3 and TRBJ1-5; possible D gene TRBD1, 6 bases. Looked up from germline, CDR1 is MNHEY and CDR2 is SVGEGT. The V end lost 5 bases, the J end lost 6 bases, and 11 bases lay between the germline ends. The CDR3 sequence is 13 residues long. CDR3 coding DNA: TGTGCCAGCAGTGATCAGGGGATTCAGCCCCAGCATTTT. It specifies CASSDQGIQPQHF.

This chain connects TRBV4-1 to TRBJ2-7; D is perhaps TRBD1 (5 bases). CDR3 length: 13 residues. The germline V gene has CDR1 MGHRA and CDR2 YSYEKL. The V gene lost 4 bases and the J gene lost 2 bases, with 9 bases spanning the gap. The CDR3 protein is CASSRIGAYEQYF. The CDR3 nucleotides are TGCGCCAGCAGCCGAATAGGGGCCTACGAGCAGTACTTC.

V is TRBV27 and J is TRBJ1-5; D not resolved. The CDR3 covers 14 residues. The germline V gene encodes CDR1 MNHEY and CDR2 SMNVEV (reference sequence). Deletions cut 2 bases from V and 3 bases from J, with 8 bases between. The CDR3: CASSLPGDNQPQHF. In DNA form, the CDR3 reads TGTGCCAGCAGTTTACCCGGAGACAATCAGCCCCAGCATTTT.

This chain uses TRBV5-6 with TRBJ2-7, with D possibly matching TRBD2 (6 bases). V lost 4 bases and J lost 6, with 14 bases in between. The length of the CDR3 is 13 residues. Germline lookup yields CDR1 SGHDT and CDR2 YYEEEE. The CDR3, as DNA: TGTGCCAGCAGCCCTCGGAGGGCCTTCGAGCAGTACTTC. Its protein product is CASSPRRAFEQYF.

This chain links TRBV10-2 with TRBJ1-1; tentatively, D is TRBD1 (6 bases). The CDR3 loop spans 14 amino acids. Germline V gives CDR1 WSHSY, CDR2 SAAADI. V was shortened by 3 bases and J by 0 bases, with 8 bases between the two germline ends. CDR3: CASSEPGVNTEAFF. The CDR3 coding sequence is TGCGCCAGCAGTGAACCAGGGGTGAACACTGAAGCTTTCTTT.

The CDR3 reads CASSSGSRRSNQPQHF. The CDR3 coding sequence is TGTGCCAGCAGCTCGGGATCTAGGAGGAGCAATCAGCCCCAGCATTTT. The rearrangement uses TRBV7-2 and TRBJ1-5; D is unresolved. The V end was cut by 4 bases, the J end by 1 base, with 14 bases between. The CDR3 sequence is 16 residues long. Germline loops: CDR1 SGHTA, CDR2 FQGNSA.

The CDR3 spells CASSWTGDTEAFF. CDR3 sequence (DNA): TGTGCCAGCAGTTGGACAGGGGACACTGAAGCTTTCTTT. This chain joins TRBV7-9 and TRBJ1-1; 9 nucleotides match TRBD1. The CDR3 length is 13 residues. The trim removed 6 bases at V and 3 bases at J, leaving 2 bases unmatched. Per germline, CDR1 SEHNR and CDR2 FQNEAQ (reference sequence).

V is TRBV7-3 and J is TRBJ2-7, with 9 bases matching TRBD1. This CDR3 comprises 14 residues. J lost 8 bases, V lost 5 bases, and 10 bases had no gene match. Germline CDR1 SGHTA, CDR2 FQGTGA. The CDR3, as DNA: TGTGCCAGCAGCCCCTCGTCCGGGACAGGGAAGCAGTACTTC. It yields the protein CASSPSSGTGKQYF. Drawing the rest from reference TRBV7-3 and TRBJ2-7, the complete variable domain is GAGVSQTPSNKVTEKGKYVELRCDPISGHTALYWYRQSLGQGPEFLIYFQGTGAADDSGLPNDRFFAVRPEGSVSTLKIQRTERGDSAVYLCASSPSSGTGKQYFGPGTRLTVT.

V usage is TRBV6-1 and J usage is TRBJ2-7, with 11 bases that match TRBD2. The CDR3 loop spans 16 amino acids. Trimming at V came to 1 base and at J to 5 bases, leaving 7 bases not matched to a gene. Germline CDR1 is MNHNS and CDR2 is SASEGT. The CDR3 DNA follows: TGTGCCAGCAGTGAAGGTCTAGCGGGAGGTCGGCACGAGCAGTACTTC. This codes for CASSEGLAGGRHEQYF.

The V and J genes are TRBV24-1 and TRBJ2-2, with 7 bases that match TRBD1. Germline CDR1 and CDR2: KGHDR and SFDVKD. The CDR3 loop spans 15 amino acids. V gave up 5 bases and J gave up 4 bases; unmatched junction bases: 6. The CDR3, as DNA: TGTGCCACCAGTGTTCGGACAGGTAGCACCGGGGAGCTGTTTTTT. As protein: CATSVRTGSTGELFF.

The V and J genes are TRBV18 and TRBJ2-7; D may be TRBD1 (5 bases). Trimming took 0 bases from V and 2 from J, leaving 11 bases between them. This CDR3 is built from 15 residues. CDR1 is KGHSH, CDR2 LQKENI, per germline. In DNA form, the CDR3 reads TGTGCCAGCTCACCACCGGTAAGGACAACCTACGAGCAGTACTTC. Its protein is CASSPPVRTTYEQYF.

The chain is built from TRBV5-5 and TRBJ2-3; D perhaps matches TRBD1 (5 bases). Germline V CDR1 and CDR2: SGHKS, YYEKEE (reference sequence). The CDR3 runs to 16 residues. V dropped 4 bases and J dropped 2 bases, with 17 bases sitting between them. CDR3 coding DNA: TGTGCCAGCAGCCCGCAGGGTGCTGTCACCACAGATACGCAGTATTTT. Protein: CASSPQGAVTTDTQYF. Using reference TRBV5-5 and TRBJ2-3 for the parts outside the CDR3, the full variable domain is DAGVTQSPTHLIKTRGQQVTLRCSPISGHKSVSWYQQVLGQGPQFIFQYYEKEERGRGNFPDRFSARQFPNYSSELNVNALLLGDSALYLCASSPQGAVTTDTQYFGPGTRLTVL.